Detailed here is one T cell receptor beta chain. The antigen is unknown. Only in-frame clones appear in the TCRdb table, and some are missing; sequencing was by immunoSEQ multiplex PCR. Found here are tens of thousands of clones, more than 70% of them singletons; the top ten hold roughly 2.7%. The data derive from a study of OX40 agonist ivuxolimab in advanced cancers. The CDR3 totals 14 residues. Germline CDR1 SGHTA, CDR2 FQGNSA. Deletions cut 8 bases from V and 4 bases from J, with 15 bases between. General study results and limits: At doses 0.1 to 3.0 mg/kg, CD4+ and CD8+ clones expanded.

The chain has TRBV7-2 and TRBJ2-1; TRBD1 is a possible D gene (5 bases). The specimen was CD4+ or CD8+ T cells sorted from blood, collected in a trial of the OX40 agonist ivuxolimab. This TCR came from an adult with an advanced solid tumor such as melanoma, head and neck, liver or kidney cancer. CDR3 DNA: TGTGCCAGCGCCCGACCGGACAAATACAATGAGCAGTTCTTC. It is translated as CASARPDKYNEQFF. Based on the CDR3 plus reference TRBV7-2 and TRBJ2-1, the full variable domain is GAGVSQSPSNKVTEKGKDVELRCDPISGHTALYWYRQSLGQGLEFLIYFQGNSAPDKSGLPSDRFSAERTGGSVSTLTIQRTQQEDSAVYLCASARPDKYNEQFFGPGTRLTVL.